The 10 T cell receptor beta chains below come from one sample, sequenced in a study of prognosis after radiotherapy for stage I lung cancer. Genomic DNA was subjected to two-round multiplex PCR for amplification of TCR beta CDR3. Round one of PCR was performed, and it used primers specific to each TRBV and TRBJ gene. TCRdb reprocessed the multiplex PCR reads via MiXCR and lists one record per CDR3 protein. The top ten clones hold around a third of a sample with 15,000 to 20,000 distinct CDR3 sequences, approximately 46% of them seen once. The sequencing used PBMCs, collected before or after stereotactic body radiation therapy (not recorded which). The receptors were sampled from a donor at least 50 years old with non-small cell lung cancer.

Ten or more counts support this clonotype. The chain is built from TRBV19 and TRBJ2-1; 10 positions agree with TRBD2. The CDR3 covers 14 residues. V lost 7 bases to trimming and J lost 9 bases; unmatched junction nucleotides: 9. CDR1 is LNHDA and CDR2 is SQIVND in the germline V gene (reference sequence). CDR3 nucleotide sequence: TGTGCCAGTACTAGGAGCGGGAGGGTCGGTGAGCAGTTCTTC. This gives the protein CASTRSGRVGEQFF.

This clonotype occurred many times. This chain joins TRBV4-2 and TRBJ2-5, with 10 bases matching TRBD2. This CDR3 has 16 amino acids. Per the germline V gene, CDR1 is LGHNA and CDR2 is YNFKEQ. V lost 3 bases and J lost 6; bases outside the gene matches: 10. CDR3 nucleotides: TGTGCCAGCAGCCACGATCACACTAGCGGGACACAGACCCAGTACTTC. Protein sequence: CASSHDHTSGTQTQYF.

The sample holds many counts of this clonotype. This CDR3 is CASSLSGTQETQYF. The CDR3 region has the DNA TGTGCCAGCAGTTTGTCCGGGACCCAAGAGACCCAGTACTTC. This chain connects TRBV28 to TRBJ2-5; D tentatively fits TRBD1 or TRBD2 (5 bases each). V was pared by 3 bases and J by 1 base, with 9 bases between. Germline values: CDR1 MDHEN, CDR2 SYDVKM. The CDR3 loop spans 14 amino acids.

This clonotype was picked up many times. V and J are TRBV28 and TRBJ1-1, with D maybe TRBD1 (5 bases). Germline lookup yields CDR1 MDHEN and CDR2 SYDVKM. The CDR3 spans 11 residues. Trimming took off 10 bases at V and 5 bases at J, with 11 bases between the two ends. DNA for the CDR3: TGTGCCATCAACGGGGGGACTGAAGCTTTCTTT. Translation gives CAINGGTEAFF.

This clonotype has at least ten counts. The chain employs TRBV20-1 and TRBJ1-4; no clear D. V dropped 0 bases and J dropped 0 bases, with 8 bases sitting between them. The CDR3 is 15 residues long. The germline V gene encodes CDR1 DFQATT and CDR2 SNEGSKA (reference sequence). CDR3: CSARDWLATNEKLFF. In DNA, the CDR3 is TGCAGTGCTAGAGATTGGTTAGCAACTAATGAAAAACTGTTTTTT.

This clonotype was observed at least ten times. V usage is TRBV12-5 and J usage is TRBJ2-3; 8 nucleotides agree with TRBD2. CDR1 LGHNT and CDR2 FRNRAP come from the germline V gene. The CDR3 runs 14 residues. V was pared by 5 bases and J by 4 bases, with 5 bases of the junction left unmatched. CDR3 coding DNA: TGTGCTAGTGGTCCGCAGCGGGAGTCAGATACGCAGTATTTT. Translation gives CASGPQRESDTQYF.

The chain recombines TRBV7-2 with TRBJ1-2, with 7 bases lining up with TRBD1. Germline assignment: CDR1 SGHTA and CDR2 FQGNSA. The CDR3 is 14 residues long. The ends lost 1 base at V and 5 bases at J; junction bases unmatched: 4. The CDR3 is CASSLGQGGYGYTF. In DNA, the CDR3 is TGTGCCAGCAGCTTAGGACAGGGAGGGTATGGCTACACCTTC.

This clonotype was recorded once. Germline is not matched at one junction end, which may reflect a read error. This chain uses TRBV5-6 with TRBJ2-7, with 11 bases matching TRBD2. Germline CDR1 and CDR2: SGHDT and YYEEEE. This CDR3 is built from 16 residues. The CDR3 sequence: CASSLNRLAGGHEHYF. The DNA for the CDR3 is TGTGCCAGCAGCTTGAATAGGCTAGCGGGAGGTCACGAGCATTACTTC.

This clonotype was seen at least ten times. V gene TRBV5-6 combines with J gene TRBJ1-6; maybe TRBD1 (6 bases). This CDR3 spans 15 amino acids. The germline gives CDR1 SGHDT, CDR2 YYEEEE. V shed 5 bases and J shed 6 bases, with 15 bases lying between them. The CDR3 nucleotides are TGTGCCAGCAGTTTACCCGGGACAATTAATTCACCCCTCCACTTT. This codes for CASSLPGTINSPLHF.

There are many counts of this clonotype. J is TRBJ2-1 and V is TRBV24-1; D unresolved. Germline loops: CDR1 KGHDR, CDR2 SFDVKD. CDR3 size: 17 residues. Trimming removed 5 bases at V and 5 bases at J, with 21 bases between. DNA for the CDR3: TGTGCCACCAGTGTTGGCCGTACAACCCGCCCCGACAATGAGCAGTTCTTC. Its protein is CATSVGRTTRPDNEQFF.